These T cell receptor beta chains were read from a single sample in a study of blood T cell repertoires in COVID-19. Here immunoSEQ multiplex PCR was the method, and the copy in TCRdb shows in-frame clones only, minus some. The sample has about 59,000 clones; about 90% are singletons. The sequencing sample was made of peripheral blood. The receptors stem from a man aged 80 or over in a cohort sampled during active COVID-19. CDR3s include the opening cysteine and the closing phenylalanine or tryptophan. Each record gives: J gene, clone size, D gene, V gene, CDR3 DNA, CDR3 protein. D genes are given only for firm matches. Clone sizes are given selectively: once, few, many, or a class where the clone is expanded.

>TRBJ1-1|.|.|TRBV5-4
TGTGCCAGCAGCTTGGCTGTAAAAAACACTGAAGCTTTCTTT
CASSLAVKNTEAFF
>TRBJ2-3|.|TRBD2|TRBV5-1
TGCGCCAGCAGCTTAGGACTAGCAGATTCAGATACGCAGTATTTT
CASSLGLADSDTQYF
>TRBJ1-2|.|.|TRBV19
TGTGCCAGTAGTTCCCAACCAGTTAACTATGGCTACACCTTC
CASSSQPVNYGYTF
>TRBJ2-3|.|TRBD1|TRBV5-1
TGCGCCAGCAGCTCCGGGACAGGGTTCACAGATACGCAGTATTTT
CASSSGTGFTDTQYF
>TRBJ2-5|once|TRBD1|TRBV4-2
TGTGCCAGCAGCCAAGATTCGGGACAGTCGTGGGAGACCCAGTACTTC
CASSQDSGQSWETQYF
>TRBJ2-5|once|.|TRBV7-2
TGTGCCAGCAGCCCAACCAGGGGAGGGCAAGAGACCCAGTACTTC
CASSPTRGGQETQYF
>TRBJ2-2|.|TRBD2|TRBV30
TGTGCCTGGAGTGTTCCGGGAGGGGCGAACACCGGGGAGCTGTTTTTT
CAWSVPGGANTGELFF
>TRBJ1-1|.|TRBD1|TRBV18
TGTGCCAGCTCACCACCGCGTAGGGGGCCTGAAGCTTTCTTT
CASSPPRRGPEAFF
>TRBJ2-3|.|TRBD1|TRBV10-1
TGCGCCAGCAGTTACCGGGACAGGGGGCAAAATACGCAGTATTTT
CASSYRDRGQNTQYF
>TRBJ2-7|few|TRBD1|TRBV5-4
TGTGCCAGCAGCTTTTCCGGGACAGGGGGCTACGAGCAGTACTTC
CASSFSGTGGYEQYF
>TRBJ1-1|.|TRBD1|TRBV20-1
TGCAGTGCTAATGACAGGGTAGTGACTGAAGCTTTCTTT
CSANDRVVTEAFF
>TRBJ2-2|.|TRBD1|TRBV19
TGTGCCAGCGGGACAGGGGCTACCGGGGAGCTGTTTTTT
CASGTGATGELFF
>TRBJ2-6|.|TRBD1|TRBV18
TGTGCCAGCTCACAAATAGGGGGCGAGAGTACCGGGGCCAACGTCCTGACTTTC
CASSQIGGESTGANVLTF
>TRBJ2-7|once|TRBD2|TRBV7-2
TGTGCCAGCAGCGACGCGAAAAGCGGGGGTTACGAGCAGTACTTC
CASSDAKSGGYEQYF
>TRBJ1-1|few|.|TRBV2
TGTGCCAGCAAACAGATGAACACTGAAGCTTTCTTT
CASKQMNTEAFF
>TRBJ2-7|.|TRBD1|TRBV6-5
TGTGCCAGCAGGGCTTATAGGACAGGGCACTACGAGCAGTACTTC
CASRAYRTGHYEQYF
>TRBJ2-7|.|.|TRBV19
TGTGCCAGTAGTATAGATCAACTAGCATACGAGCAGTACTTC
CASSIDQLAYEQYF
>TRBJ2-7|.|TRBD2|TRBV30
TGTGCCTGGAGGACTAGCGGGAGCTACGAGCAGTACTTC
CAWRTSGSYEQYF
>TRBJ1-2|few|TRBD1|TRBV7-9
TGTGCCAGCAGCTTAGGGGACAGGGGTTTCGGTGGCTACACCTTC
CASSLGDRGFGGYTF
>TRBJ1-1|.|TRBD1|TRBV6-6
TGTGCCAGCAGCTCGGGGACAGGGCTTAGGCATACTGAAGCTTTCTTT
CASSSGTGLRHTEAFF
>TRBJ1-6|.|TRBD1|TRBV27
TGTGCCAGCAGCAAACCGGGACAGTATAATTCACCCCTCCACTTT
CASSKPGQYNSPLHF
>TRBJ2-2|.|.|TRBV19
TGTGCCAGTACAGGCATCGGGGAGCTGTTTTTT
CASTGIGELFF
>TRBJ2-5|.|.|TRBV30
TGTGCCTGGGGGGCGGGGAGTGGGCGAGAGACCCAGTACTTC
CAWGAGSGRETQYF
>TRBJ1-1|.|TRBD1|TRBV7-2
TGTGCCAGCAGCTGGGACAGGGGGCGCACTGAAGCTTTCTTT
CASSWDRGRTEAFF
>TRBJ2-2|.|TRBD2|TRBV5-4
TGTGCCAGCAGCAAGGGACTAGCGGGAGGGGAAAACACCGGGGAGCTGTTTTTT
CASSKGLAGGENTGELFF
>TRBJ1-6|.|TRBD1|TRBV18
TGTGCCAGCTCCCCGGGACAGGGGCTCTATAATTCACCCCTCCACTTT
CASSPGQGLYNSPLHF
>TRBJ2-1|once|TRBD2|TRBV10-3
TGTGCCATCAGTGAGTCGTCGACTAGCGGGAATTCATACAATGAGCAGTTCTTC
CAISESSTSGNSYNEQFF
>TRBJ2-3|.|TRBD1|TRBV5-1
TGCGCCAGCAGCGGCGGACAGGGGGCAGATACGCAGTATTTT
CASSGGQGADTQYF
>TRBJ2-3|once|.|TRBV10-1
TGCGCCAGCAGTGATTCGAAGGGATACAGTGCGGGAACAGATACGCAGTATTTT
CASSDSKGYSAGTDTQYF
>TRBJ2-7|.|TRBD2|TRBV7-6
TGTGCCAGCAGCCCGCGGGAGGGGCCAACCTACGAGCAGTACTTC
CASSPREGPTYEQYF
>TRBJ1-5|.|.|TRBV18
TGTGCCAGCTCACCACCGGGAGATCAGCCCCAGCATTTT
CASSPPGDQPQHF
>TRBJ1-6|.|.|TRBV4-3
TGCGCCAGCAGCCAAATGGCCAGTGAACATTCACCCCTCCACTTT
CASSQMASEHSPLHF
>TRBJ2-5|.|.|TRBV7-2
TGTGCCAGCAGCGGGGAGGTACAAGAGACCCAGTACTTC
CASSGEVQETQYF
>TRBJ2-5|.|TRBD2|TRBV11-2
TGTGCCAGCAGGTTAGCGGGAGGGAGTGAGACCCAGTACTTC
CASRLAGGSETQYF
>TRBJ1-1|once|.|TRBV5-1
TGCGCCAGCAGAGAACAGGGAGAAGTGAATACTGAAGCTTTCTTT
CASREQGEVNTEAFF
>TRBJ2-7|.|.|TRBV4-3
TGCGCCAGCAGCCAAGACTTCTCCTACGAGCAGTACTTC
CASSQDFSYEQYF
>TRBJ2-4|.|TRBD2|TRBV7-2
TGTGCCAGCAGCTCTGGGACTAGCGGGGGGGTTCTGGTCAAAAACATTCAGTACTTC
CASSSGTSGGVLVKNIQYF
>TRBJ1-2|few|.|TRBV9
TGTGCCAGCAGCCTGGATGAAGGAGGGGACTATGGCTACACCTTC
CASSLDEGGDYGYTF
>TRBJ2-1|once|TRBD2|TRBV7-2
TGTGCCAGCAGCTTACTCGGGACTAACTACAATGAGCAGTTCTTC
CASSLLGTNYNEQFF
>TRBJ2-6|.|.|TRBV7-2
TGTGCCAGCACCGGGAGCTCTGGGGCCAACGTCCTGACTTTC
CASTGSSGANVLTF
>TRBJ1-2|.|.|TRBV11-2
TGTGCCAGCAGCTTAGGCGTAAGAAACAGGGTTGGTAAAGTCTATGGCTACACCTTC
CASSLGVRNRVGKVYGYTF
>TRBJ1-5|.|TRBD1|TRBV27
TGTGCCAGCAGTCCGCGGACAGGGGGCTTTAATCAGCCCCAGCATTTT
CASSPRTGGFNQPQHF
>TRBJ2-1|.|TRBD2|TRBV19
TGTGCCAGTAGTAAAACTAGCGGGAGTAATGAGCAGTTCTTC
CASSKTSGSNEQFF
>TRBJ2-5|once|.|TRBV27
TGTGCCAGCAGTCCCTTACAGGGTCTCTCGTACCAAGAGACCCAGTACTTC
CASSPLQGLSYQETQYF
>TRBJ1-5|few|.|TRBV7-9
TGTGCCAGCAGCCGGACTGGCGAAAGCAATCAGCCCCAGCATTTT
CASSRTGESNQPQHF
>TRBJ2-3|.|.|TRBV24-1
TGTGCCACCAGTGATCTAGGAGAAGAGAAGCGGGCTTCTAGCACAGATACGCAGTATTTT
CATSDLGEEKRASSTDTQYF
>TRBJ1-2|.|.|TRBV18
TGTGCCAGCTCAAGCGGGGGGGGCTATGGCTACACCTTC
CASSSGGGYGYTF
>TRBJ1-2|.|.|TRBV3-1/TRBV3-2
TGTGCCAGCAGCCAAGGGACAGCGATAAACTATGGCTACACCTTC
CASSQGTAINYGYTF
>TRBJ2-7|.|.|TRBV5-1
TGCGCCAGCAGCTCCGGGAGAAACGAGCAGTACTTC
CASSSGRNEQYF
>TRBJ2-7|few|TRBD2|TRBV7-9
TGTGCCAGCAGCTTAGGGGGGACTAGTATAGACGAGCAGTACTTC
CASSLGGTSIDEQYF
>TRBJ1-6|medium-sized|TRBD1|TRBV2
TGTGCCAGCAGGTATCACGGGACAGGGAGAAGCAATTCACCCCTCCACTTT
CASRYHGTGRSNSPLHF
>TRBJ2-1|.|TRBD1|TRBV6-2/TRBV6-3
TGTGCCAGCAGCCGGGGACAGGGGGTAATCAATGAGCAGTTCTTC
CASSRGQGVINEQFF
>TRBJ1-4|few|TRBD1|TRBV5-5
TGTGCCAGCAGCCCCGACAGGGCGGATGAAAAACTGTTTTTT
CASSPDRADEKLFF
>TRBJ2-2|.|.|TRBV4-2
TGTGCCAGCAGCCAAGATGGCGGTAGCGTTAACACCGGGGAGCTGTTTTTT
CASSQDGGSVNTGELFF